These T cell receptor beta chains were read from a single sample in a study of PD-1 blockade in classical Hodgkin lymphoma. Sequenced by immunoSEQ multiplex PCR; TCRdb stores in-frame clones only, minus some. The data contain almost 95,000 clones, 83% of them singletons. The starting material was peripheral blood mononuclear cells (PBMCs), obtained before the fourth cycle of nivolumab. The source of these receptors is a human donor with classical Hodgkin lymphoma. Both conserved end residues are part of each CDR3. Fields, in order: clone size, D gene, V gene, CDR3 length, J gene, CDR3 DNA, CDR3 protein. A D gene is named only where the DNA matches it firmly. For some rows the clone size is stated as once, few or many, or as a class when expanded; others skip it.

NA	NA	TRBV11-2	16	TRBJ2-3	TGTGCCAGCAGCCCAGGGGGGCTCCGCGCCACAGATACGCAGTATTTT	CASSPGGLRATDTQYF
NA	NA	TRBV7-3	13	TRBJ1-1	TGTGCCAGCAGCATAAAGTTGAACACTGAAGCTTTCTTT	CASSIKLNTEAFF
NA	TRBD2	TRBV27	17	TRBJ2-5	TGTGCCAGCAGTCTGACGCCTTGGACTAGCGGGACACAGACCCAGTACTTC	CASSLTPWTSGTQTQYF
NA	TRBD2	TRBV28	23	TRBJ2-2	TGTGCCAGCAGTCGGGGGACTAGGATGAAGACCAGAACATTTAACGCGAACACCGGGGAGCTGTTTTTT	CASSRGTRMKTRTFNANTGELFF
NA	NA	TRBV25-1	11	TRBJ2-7	TGTGCCAGCAGTGAATTGGGAGGGCAGTACTTC	CASSELGGQYF
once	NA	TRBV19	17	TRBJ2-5	TGTGCCAGTAGTACCCGAGGGGTGGGACTTCTTGCAGAGACCCAGTACTTC	CASSTRGVGLLAETQYF
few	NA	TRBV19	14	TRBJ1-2	TGTGCCAGTAGTATAGAAGGACGGACCTATGGCTACACCTTC	CASSIEGRTYGYTF
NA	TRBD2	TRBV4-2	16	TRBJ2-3	TGTGCCAGCCGGCTAGCGGGAGGGGGGAGCACAGATACGCAGTATTTT	CASRLAGGGSTDTQYF
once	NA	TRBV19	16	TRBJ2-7	TGTGCCAGTAGTATAGGGTGGCGGCAGAATTCCTACGAGCAGTACTTC	CASSIGWRQNSYEQYF
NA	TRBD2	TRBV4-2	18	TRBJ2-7	TGTGCCAGCAGCCAAGTAAAACTAGCGGGACAAGACCACTACGAGCAGTACTTC	CASSQVKLAGQDHYEQYF
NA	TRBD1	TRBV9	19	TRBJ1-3	TGTGCCAGCAGCGTAAACAGCCGGGACAGGGGTCTCTCTGGAAACACCATATATTTT	CASSVNSRDRGLSGNTIYF
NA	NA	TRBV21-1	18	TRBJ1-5	TGTGCCAGCAGCAACTCTCGGGTCAGGGGGGTTAGCAATCAGCCCCAGCATTTT	CASSNSRVRGVSNQPQHF
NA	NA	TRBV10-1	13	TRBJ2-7	TGCGCCAGCAGTGAAATTGGCCGATACGAGCAGTACTTC	CASSEIGRYEQYF
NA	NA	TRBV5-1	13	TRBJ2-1	TGCGCCAGCAGCTTGGAAGTCCCGAGTGAGCAGTTCTTC	CASSLEVPSEQFF
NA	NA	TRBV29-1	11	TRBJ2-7	TGCAGCGTTGAGGTGGGGTACGAGCAGTACTTC	CSVEVGYEQYF
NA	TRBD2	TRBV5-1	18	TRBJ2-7	TGCGCCAGCAGCCTCGGGACTAGCGGGAGGCTCTTGTCCTACGAGCAGTACTTC	CASSLGTSGRLLSYEQYF
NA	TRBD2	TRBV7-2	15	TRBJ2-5	TGTGCCAGCAGCTCGACTAGCGGGAGTAGAGAGACCCAGTACTTC	CASSSTSGSRETQYF
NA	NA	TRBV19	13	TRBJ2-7	TGTGCCAGTAGTTTCCAGGGTACGGGCGAGCAGTACTTC	CASSFQGTGEQYF
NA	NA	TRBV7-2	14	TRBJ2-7	TGTGCCAGCAGCAACGGCCCCGGGCGCTACGAGCAGTACTTC	CASSNGPGRYEQYF
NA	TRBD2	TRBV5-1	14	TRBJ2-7	TGCGCCAGCAGCTTGGACCCTAGCGGGAGGGAGCAGTACTTC	CASSLDPSGREQYF
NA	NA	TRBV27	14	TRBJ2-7	TGTGCCAGCAGTTCCGCGCGTATAGGGGGGGAGCAGTACTTC	CASSSARIGGEQYF
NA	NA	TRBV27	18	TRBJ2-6	TGTGCCAGCAGGCGGCTAGCGGACAGTCACTCTGGGGCCAACGTCCTGACTTTC	CASRRLADSHSGANVLTF
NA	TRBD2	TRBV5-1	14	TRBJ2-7	TGCGCCAGCGCACCTAGCGGGAGCTCCTACGAGCAGTACTTC	CASAPSGSSYEQYF
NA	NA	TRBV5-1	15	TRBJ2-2	TGCGCCAGCAGCCCCTCTAGCGCGAACACCGGGGAGCTGTTTTTT	CASSPSSANTGELFF
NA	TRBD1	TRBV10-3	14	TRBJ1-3	TGTGCCATCAGTCGACAGGGAGCTGGAAACACCATATATTTT	CAISRQGAGNTIYF
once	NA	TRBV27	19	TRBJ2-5	TGTGCCAGCAGTTCCCCGAAGGCGGGGGCGAGGAGGAGTTTGAAGACCCAGTACTTC	CASSSPKAGARRSLKTQYF
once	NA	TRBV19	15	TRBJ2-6	TGTGCCAGTTCCTTAGGGGGTGCTGGGGCCAACGTCCTGACTTTC	CASSLGGAGANVLTF
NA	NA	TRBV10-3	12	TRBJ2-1	TGTGCCATCAGTGAGTCGGTGGGGACGGAGTTCTTC	CAISESVGTEFF
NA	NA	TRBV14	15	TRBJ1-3	TGTGCCAGCAGCCAAAACCGGGGGGCCGGAAACACCATATATTTT	CASSQNRGAGNTIYF
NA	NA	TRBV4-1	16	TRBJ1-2	TGCGCCAGCAGCACGGTTCAGAACCGAAAGACCTATGGCTACACCTTC	CASSTVQNRKTYGYTF
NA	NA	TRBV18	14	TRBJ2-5	TGTGCCAGCTCACGGGACGGAGACGGGGAGACCCAGTACTTC	CASSRDGDGETQYF
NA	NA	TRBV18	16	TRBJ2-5	TGTGCCAGCTCCCCCGCCCCGGCAGGCTTCCAAGAGACCCAGTACTTC	CASSPAPAGFQETQYF
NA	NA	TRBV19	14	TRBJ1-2	TGTGCCAGTAGCCCTGATAGGGGCAACTATGGCTACACCTTC	CASSPDRGNYGYTF
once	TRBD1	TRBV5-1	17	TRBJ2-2	TGCGCCAGCAGCTTGTCCTTGGGACAGGGTAGCACCGGGGAGCTGTTTTTT	CASSLSLGQGSTGELFF
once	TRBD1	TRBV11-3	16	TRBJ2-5	TGTGCCAGCAGCTCCGGACAGGGATGGGAGCAAGAGACCCAGTACTTC	CASSSGQGWEQETQYF
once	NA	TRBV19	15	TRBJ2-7	TGTGCCAGTAGTATAGGAAAGGGATCCTCCTACGAGCAGTACTTC	CASSIGKGSSYEQYF
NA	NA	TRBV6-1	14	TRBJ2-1	TGTGCCAGCAGTGAAATGGACAGTTACAATGAGCAGTTCTTC	CASSEMDSYNEQFF